This is a list of T cell receptor beta chains from one sample in a study of blood T cells in healthy people across ages. Using its own MiXCR run on the 5' RACE reads, TCRdb lists one record per CDR3 protein. The sample lists around 1.5 million distinct CDR3 sequences; 30% to 35% were seen once. The specimen sequenced was blood. The origin of the receptors is a woman aged 25 to 39 in good health. CDR3s include the opening cysteine and the closing phenylalanine or tryptophan. D genes are given only for firm matches. The size entry is marked missing in some rows and otherwise reads once, few, many or a size class.

d_call: -
v_call: TRBV10-3
j_call: TRBJ1-2
clone_size: few
cdr3_aa: CAIRPTGEGGYTF
cdr3_nt: TGTGCCATCAGGCCGACAGGCGAAGGTGGCTACACCTTC

d_call: TRBD1
v_call: TRBV12-3/TRBV12-4
j_call: TRBJ2-7
clone_size: -
cdr3_aa: CASSHYPGTANYEQYF
cdr3_nt: TGTGCCAGCAGTCACTACCCTGGGACAGCGAACTACGAGCAGTACTTC

d_call: TRBD1
v_call: TRBV12-3/TRBV12-4
j_call: TRBJ1-2
clone_size: few
cdr3_aa: CASTFVGEDRENGGYTF
cdr3_nt: TGTGCCAGCACCTTTGTCGGGGAGGACAGGGAAAATGGTGGCTACACCTTC

d_call: -
v_call: TRBV20-1
j_call: TRBJ2-5
clone_size: -
cdr3_aa: CSALSQGGRPHQAYGETQYF
cdr3_nt: TGCAGTGCCCTTAGTCAAGGTGGCCGGCCCCACCAAGCATACGGGGAGACCCAGTACTTC

d_call: TRBD1
v_call: TRBV24-1
j_call: TRBJ2-7
clone_size: -
cdr3_aa: CATSDGTGQETQYF
cdr3_nt: TGTGCCACCAGTGATGGGACAGGGCAAGAAACCCAGTACTTC

d_call: -
v_call: TRBV29-1
j_call: TRBJ2-2
clone_size: few
cdr3_aa: CSVAITGELFF
cdr3_nt: TGCAGCGTTGCAATCACCGGGGAGCTGTTTTTT

d_call: -
v_call: TRBV6-4
j_call: TRBJ2-1
clone_size: -
cdr3_aa: CASSARAGSYNEQFF
cdr3_nt: TGTGCCAGCAGTGCACGGGCGGGGTCCTACAATGAGCAGTTCTTC

d_call: -
v_call: TRBV10-2
j_call: TRBJ1-2
clone_size: -
cdr3_aa: CASSETSNYGYTF
cdr3_nt: TGCGCCAGCAGTGAGACGTCGAACTATGGCTACACCTTC

d_call: -
v_call: TRBV6-2/TRBV6-3
j_call: TRBJ2-7
clone_size: -
cdr3_aa: CASSQGGTRRQYF
cdr3_nt: TGTGCCAGCAGCCAAGGAGGGACGCGAAGGCAGTACTTC

d_call: TRBD2
v_call: TRBV4-1
j_call: TRBJ2-5
clone_size: many
cdr3_aa: CASSQGPSGRETQYF
cdr3_nt: TGCGCCAGCAGCCAAGGACCTAGCGGGAGAGAGACCCAGTACTTC

d_call: TRBD2
v_call: TRBV20-1
j_call: TRBJ2-1
clone_size: -
cdr3_aa: CSAPAGGPDNEQFF
cdr3_nt: TGCAGTGCACCAGCGGGAGGGCCGGACAATGAGCAGTTCTTC

d_call: -
v_call: TRBV5-4
j_call: TRBJ1-2
clone_size: -
cdr3_aa: CASSPRTVYGHTF
cdr3_nt: TGTGCCAGCAGCCCTAGGACAGTATATGGCCACACCTTC

d_call: -
v_call: TRBV18
j_call: TRBJ2-6
clone_size: many
cdr3_aa: CASSPGQAGANVLTF
cdr3_nt: TGTGCCAGCTCACCAGGACAAGCCGGGGCCAACGTCCTGACTTTC

d_call: -
v_call: TRBV7-2
j_call: TRBJ2-3
clone_size: few
cdr3_aa: CASSPFPRRGDTQYF
cdr3_nt: TGTGCCAGCAGCCCCTTTCCCAGACGGGGGGATACGCAGTATTTT

d_call: -
v_call: TRBV18
j_call: TRBJ1-6
clone_size: few
cdr3_aa: CASSPGQSSYNSPLHF
cdr3_nt: TGTGCCAGCTCACCAGGACAGAGCTCCTATAATTCACCCCTCCACTTT

d_call: -
v_call: TRBV15
j_call: TRBJ1-5
clone_size: -
cdr3_aa: CATSREESYQPQHF
cdr3_nt: TGTGCCACCAGCAGAGAGGAGTCGTATCAGCCCCAGCATTTT

d_call: TRBD2
v_call: TRBV3-1
j_call: TRBJ2-1
clone_size: -
cdr3_aa: CASSPLLAGASYNEQFF
cdr3_nt: TGTGCCAGCAGCCCACTCCTAGCGGGGGCGTCCTACAATGAGCAGTTCTTC

d_call: -
v_call: TRBV27
j_call: TRBJ2-7
clone_size: few
cdr3_aa: CASSWAATYEQYF
cdr3_nt: TGTGCCAGCAGTTGGGCGGCGACCTACGAGCAGTACTTC

d_call: TRBD1
v_call: TRBV5-1
j_call: TRBJ1-1
clone_size: few
cdr3_aa: CASSLRRQGDTEAFF
cdr3_nt: TGCGCCAGCAGCTTGAGGAGGCAGGGGGACACTGAAGCTTTCTTT

d_call: TRBD1
v_call: TRBV20-1
j_call: TRBJ1-2
clone_size: few
cdr3_aa: CSAKTDRDPNYGYTF
cdr3_nt: TGCAGTGCTAAAACCGACAGGGACCCTAACTATGGCTACACCTTC

d_call: -
v_call: TRBV7-2
j_call: TRBJ2-5
clone_size: -
cdr3_aa: CASSLVAGVSGQETQYF
cdr3_nt: TGTGCCAGCAGCTTAGTCGCGGGCGTTAGCGGCCAAGAGACCCAGTACTTC

d_call: -
v_call: TRBV3-1
j_call: TRBJ1-4
clone_size: -
cdr3_aa: CASGQGATNEKLFF
cdr3_nt: TGTGCCAGCGGCCAAGGGGCAACTAATGAAAAACTGTTTTTT

d_call: TRBD2
v_call: TRBV19
j_call: TRBJ2-5
clone_size: -
cdr3_aa: CASSPGGIETQYF
cdr3_nt: TGTGCCAGTAGCCCGGGGGGAATAGAGACCCAGTACTTC

d_call: TRBD2
v_call: TRBV12-3/TRBV12-4
j_call: TRBJ2-5
clone_size: few
cdr3_aa: CASSGGLAGRETQYF
cdr3_nt: TGTGCCAGCAGCGGAGGACTAGCGGGTCGAGAGACCCAGTACTTC

d_call: -
v_call: TRBV7-2
j_call: TRBJ2-5
clone_size: many
cdr3_aa: CASSLRPWEQYF
cdr3_nt: TGTGCCAGCAGCCTCCGGCCTTGGGAGCAGTACTTC

d_call: -
v_call: TRBV5-1
j_call: TRBJ2-1
clone_size: -
cdr3_aa: CASSLRGDSSNNEQFF
cdr3_nt: TGCGCCAGCAGCTTGAGGGGGGACAGCTCCAACAATGAGCAGTTCTTC

d_call: TRBD1
v_call: TRBV7-9
j_call: TRBJ2-1
clone_size: -
cdr3_aa: CASIEQGNNEQFF
cdr3_nt: TGTGCCAGCATCGAACAGGGGAACAATGAGCAGTTCTTC

d_call: -
v_call: TRBV5-1
j_call: TRBJ2-7
clone_size: many
cdr3_aa: CASSLGLGYEQYF
cdr3_nt: TGCGCCAGCAGCTTGGGACTAGGCTACGAGCAGTACTTC

d_call: -
v_call: TRBV28
j_call: TRBJ2-1
clone_size: -
cdr3_aa: CASRQGVGTPTYNEQFF
cdr3_nt: TGTGCCAGCAGGCAAGGGGTCGGGACGCCGACCTACAATGAGCAGTTCTTC

d_call: -
v_call: TRBV5-6
j_call: TRBJ1-1
clone_size: -
cdr3_aa: CASSLDMRDTEAFF
cdr3_nt: TGTGCCAGCAGCTTGGATATGAGGGACACTGAAGCTTTCTTT

d_call: -
v_call: TRBV15
j_call: TRBJ1-2
clone_size: -
cdr3_aa: CATSPNGGYYTF
cdr3_nt: TGTGCCACCAGCCCAAACGGGGGATACTACACCTTC

d_call: -
v_call: TRBV20-1
j_call: TRBJ2-1
clone_size: -
cdr3_aa: CSALASRRGGSEQFF
cdr3_nt: TGCAGTGCCCTAGCCTCGAGGCGCGGGGGCAGTGAGCAGTTCTTC

d_call: -
v_call: TRBV7-2
j_call: TRBJ2-1
clone_size: many
cdr3_aa: CASSLRYAEQFF
cdr3_nt: TGTGCCAGCAGCTTAAGGTATGCTGAGCAGTTCTTC

d_call: -
v_call: TRBV20-1
j_call: TRBJ2-7
clone_size: once
cdr3_aa: CSALTGSSYEQYF
cdr3_nt: TGCAGTGCCCTCACAGGGAGCTCCTACGAGCAGTACTTC

d_call: -
v_call: TRBV5-5
j_call: TRBJ2-7
clone_size: few
cdr3_aa: CASSQLSGTLSYEQYF
cdr3_nt: TGTGCCAGCAGCCAACTCTCGGGGACACTCTCCTACGAGCAGTACTTC

d_call: TRBD1
v_call: TRBV9
j_call: TRBJ1-2
clone_size: -
cdr3_aa: CASSAGGHVGYGYTF
cdr3_nt: TGTGCCAGCAGCGCAGGGGGGCACGTCGGCTATGGCTACACCTTC

d_call: TRBD1
v_call: TRBV20-1
j_call: TRBJ2-3
clone_size: -
cdr3_aa: CSATGQGGTDTQYF
cdr3_nt: TGCAGTGCTACCGGACAGGGCGGCACAGATACGCAGTATTTT

d_call: TRBD2
v_call: TRBV5-6
j_call: TRBJ2-3
clone_size: -
cdr3_aa: CASSFQAGGLWSPDTQYF
cdr3_nt: TGTGCCAGCAGCTTTCAAGCGGGAGGGTTGTGGTCGCCGGATACGCAGTATTTT

d_call: -
v_call: TRBV12-3/TRBV12-4
j_call: TRBJ2-7
clone_size: many
cdr3_aa: CASSPDRLYEQYF
cdr3_nt: TGTGCCAGCAGTCCTGACAGACTCTACGAGCAGTACTTC

d_call: -
v_call: TRBV9
j_call: TRBJ2-7
clone_size: few
cdr3_aa: CASSVGSGVRYEQYF
cdr3_nt: TGTGCCAGCAGCGTAGGTTCCGGGGTGAGGTACGAGCAGTACTTC

d_call: -
v_call: TRBV2
j_call: TRBJ1-5
clone_size: -
cdr3_aa: CASSIPPGLLNGGNGNQPQHF
cdr3_nt: TGTGCCAGCAGTATACCACCGGGACTACTCAACGGGGGGAATGGCAATCAGCCCCAGCATTTT

d_call: -
v_call: TRBV20-1
j_call: TRBJ2-7
clone_size: -
cdr3_aa: CSAGPGTGWNYEQYF
cdr3_nt: TGCAGTGCTGGACCGGGTACGGGATGGAACTACGAGCAGTACTTC

d_call: -
v_call: TRBV7-9
j_call: TRBJ2-7
clone_size: many
cdr3_aa: CASSLGPLEQYF
cdr3_nt: TGTGCCAGCAGCTTAGGCCCCCTCGAGCAGTACTTC

d_call: -
v_call: TRBV6-6
j_call: TRBJ1-1
clone_size: -
cdr3_aa: CASSYSRANTEAFF
cdr3_nt: TGTGCCAGCAGTTACTCGAGGGCGAACACTGAAGCTTTCTTT

d_call: TRBD1
v_call: TRBV29-1
j_call: TRBJ1-5
clone_size: -
cdr3_aa: CSVVGTGGTQGDQPQHF
cdr3_nt: TGCAGCGTTGTGGGGACAGGGGGAACGCAAGGCGATCAGCCCCAGCATTTT

d_call: TRBD1
v_call: TRBV6-1
j_call: TRBJ1-2
clone_size: -
cdr3_aa: CASSERIDRVWDYGYTF
cdr3_nt: TGTGCCAGCAGTGAAAGAATTGACAGGGTGTGGGACTATGGCTACACCTTC

d_call: TRBD1
v_call: TRBV5-1
j_call: TRBJ2-3
clone_size: many
cdr3_aa: CASSAGTGGTDTQYF
cdr3_nt: TGCGCCAGCAGCGCGGGGACAGGAGGCACAGATACGCAGTATTTT

d_call: -
v_call: TRBV11-2
j_call: TRBJ1-2
clone_size: few
cdr3_aa: CASSTRGTDSPGYTF
cdr3_nt: TGTGCCAGCAGCACCAGAGGAACAGACTCTCCTGGCTACACCTTC

d_call: -
v_call: TRBV5-1
j_call: TRBJ2-3
clone_size: -
cdr3_aa: CASQARSLSTDTQYF
cdr3_nt: TGCGCCTCACAAGCCCGATCCCTCAGCACAGATACGCAGTATTTT

d_call: -
v_call: TRBV12-3/TRBV12-4
j_call: TRBJ1-6
clone_size: many
cdr3_aa: CASSSTGSNSPLHF
cdr3_nt: TGTGCCAGCAGTTCCACAGGGTCCAATTCACCCCTCCACTTT

d_call: -
v_call: TRBV28
j_call: TRBJ2-4
clone_size: -
cdr3_aa: CASSSTGALAKNIQYF
cdr3_nt: TGTGCCAGCAGTTCGACCGGGGCCCTAGCCAAAAACATTCAGTACTTC

d_call: -
v_call: TRBV28
j_call: TRBJ1-5
clone_size: many
cdr3_aa: CASSHNQPQHF
cdr3_nt: TGTGCCAGCAGTCACAATCAGCCCCAGCATTTT

d_call: -
v_call: TRBV2
j_call: TRBJ2-3
clone_size: -
cdr3_aa: CVSSEARTDTQYF
cdr3_nt: TGTGTCAGCAGTGAGGCTCGCACAGATACGCAGTATTTT

d_call: -
v_call: TRBV20-1
j_call: TRBJ2-5
clone_size: -
cdr3_aa: CSAGGLQETQYF
cdr3_nt: TGCAGTGCCGGGGGGCTCCAAGAGACCCAGTACTTC

d_call: -
v_call: TRBV27
j_call: TRBJ2-1
clone_size: few
cdr3_aa: CASRRHREDEQFF
cdr3_nt: TGTGCCAGCCGGAGGCACAGGGAAGATGAGCAGTTCTTC